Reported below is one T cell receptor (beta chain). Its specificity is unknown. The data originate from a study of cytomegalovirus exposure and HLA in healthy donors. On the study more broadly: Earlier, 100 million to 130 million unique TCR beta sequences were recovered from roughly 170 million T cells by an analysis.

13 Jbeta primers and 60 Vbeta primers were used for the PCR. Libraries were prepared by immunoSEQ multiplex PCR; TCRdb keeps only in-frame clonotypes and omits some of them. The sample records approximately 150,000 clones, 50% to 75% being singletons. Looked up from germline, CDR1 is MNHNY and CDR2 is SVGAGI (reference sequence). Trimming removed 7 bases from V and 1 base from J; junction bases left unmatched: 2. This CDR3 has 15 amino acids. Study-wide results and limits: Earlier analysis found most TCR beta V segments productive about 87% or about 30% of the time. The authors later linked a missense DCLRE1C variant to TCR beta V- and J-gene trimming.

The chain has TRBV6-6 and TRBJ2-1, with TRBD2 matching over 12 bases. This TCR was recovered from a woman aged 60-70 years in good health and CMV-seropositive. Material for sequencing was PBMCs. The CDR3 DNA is TGTGCCAGCACTCTAGCGGGGGGGTCCTACAATGAGCAGTTCTTC. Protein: CASTLAGGSYNEQFF.